These T cell receptor beta chains were read from a single sample in a study of blood T cell repertoires in COVID-19. The protocol was immunoSEQ multiplex PCR, while the TCRdb copy is restricted to in-frame clones and leaves out a portion. In the table there are 95,000 or so clones, 70% to 90% of which are singletons. Sequencing was carried out using peripheral blood. Receptors originate from a human donor in a cohort sampled during active COVID-19. Both conserved end residues are trimmed from each CDR3. A row's size may be missing; if present it is once, few, many or a size class.

v_call	clone_size	cdr3_aa
TRBV10-3	-	AISETVDRVNQPQH
TRBV30	-	ASRRGGYEQY
TRBV2	-	ASSDQAIYGYT
TRBV15	-	ATSRPQGGGNQPQH
TRBV11-3	-	ASSLTGGLNTEAF
TRBV19	-	ASSTDRGETQY
TRBV19	-	ASSINLRETQY
TRBV11-2	few	ASSLLGQGTPLH
TRBV5-1	-	ASSLRSGSGNTIY
TRBV12-3/TRBV12-4	-	ASSFNSNQPQH
TRBV6-5	-	ASILAGDNYNEQF
TRBV27	-	ASSPGLAGTDTQY
TRBV3-1/TRBV3-2	-	ASSQATSGGRDEQF
TRBV7-6	few	ASSFGLALVETQY
TRBV5-5	-	ASSLSGGEKLF
TRBV15	-	ATSRAGGSYNEQF
TRBV3-1/TRBV3-2	once	ASSQTGSGNTIY
TRBV5-6	-	ASSEKQASTDTQY
TRBV2	-	ASSIQGYTEAF
TRBV11-2	-	ASSLGPHQPQH
TRBV2	-	AGGSDSYEQY
TRBV7-2	-	ASSLVSGRGSGNTIY
TRBV30	-	AWSVRVGRDQPQH
TRBV4-1	-	ASSPLLAGQPYEQY
TRBV7-8	-	ASSPLRDSRNEQF
TRBV28	-	ASSPYARTGARYEQY
TRBV6-5	-	ASSIGQGKAF
TRBV5-5	-	ASSLDIQGGEGRRGYT
TRBV5-6	-	ASSPAQGQRTYNEQF
TRBV3-1/TRBV3-2	-	ASSQADRDYGYT
TRBV6-5	-	ASSYRGKNSPLH
TRBV27	-	ASSLGQGLIHEQY
TRBV9	-	ASSGRQGANSPLH
TRBV6-2/TRBV6-3	-	ASSPPPSVTQY
TRBV12-3/TRBV12-4	-	ASRVANTEAF
TRBV3-1/TRBV3-2	-	ASSQLAGTEAF
TRBV13	-	ASSSERLFNNEQF
TRBV10-1	-	ASSEGDSSYEQY
TRBV6-2/TRBV6-3	-	ASSSSGGTDTQY
TRBV30	once	AWGTWTESYGYT
TRBV19	-	ASRPGGTEAF
TRBV10-1	-	ASSDGGDDSPLH
TRBV7-2	-	ASSPERRGQLPLH
TRBV11-2	-	ASSLWQNTGELF
TRBV28	once	ASSIGQELGTQY
TRBV9	once	ASSVAREGDSPLH
TRBV6-5	-	ASSYVRGLSYEQY
TRBV7-2	once	ASSLGSQTKNIQY
TRBV7-8	once	ASSLLPSGGAGHNEQF
TRBV6-6	-	ASSSGSGRSTEAF
TRBV19	-	ASSTDRGWAGELF